This T cell receptor (beta chain) was recovered during a study of CD8+CD57+ T cells in acquired aplastic anemia (dated by TCRdb to 2016 to 2019). In terms of the full investigation: Extracted DNA from sorted CD4+ and CD8+ cells averaged around 3.2 ug, ranging from roughly 0.19 to 27.4 ug. A CD8+CD57+ expansion meant a frequency higher than the mean frequency seen in healthy subjects. Study-wide conclusions, independent of this receptor: Patients and healthy controls showed no significant difference in CD8+ Simpson's diversity (P=0.060). Some 27 CD8+ CDR3 sequences were found in both patients and controls but appeared to be highly expressed in patients and within the immunodominant clones of the patients.

From the germline V gene, CDR1 is SGHVS and CDR2 is FNYEAQ. The junction shows trimming of 5 bases on V and 8 bases on J, plus 15 bases between the germline ends. The CDR3 sequence holds 13 residues, the cysteine and phenylalanine included. Just CDR3 DNA is preserved here, 39 bases in frame from base 1. This clonotype was observed at least ten times. Its antigen target is currently unknown. There are no base qualities to consult, and no much larger clone falls within one base. Flow cytometry had shown CD8+CD57+ cell expansion in the patients selected for sequencing. Severe acquired aplastic anemia was diagnosed in all patients according to International Study of Aplastic Anemia and Agranulocytosis and Camitta criteria. At the time blood was sampled, none of the patients had received any therapy. In the study, sorted CD4+ and CD8+ blood T cells from patients with severe aplastic anemia and from healthy subjects underwent deep sequencing of TCR repertoires. Patients were enrolled in the USA under clinicaltrials.gov protocols 00001620, 01623167, 00001397, 00071045, 00081523 and 00961064. Ficoll-Paque density gradient centrifugation was used to isolate peripheral blood mononuclear cells. Before DNA extraction, CD4+ and CD8+ T cells were sorted with FACS or magnetic beads.

Genomic DNA served as template for TCR beta VDJ combination and CDR3 sequence profiling. TCR repertoire sequencing was run on an Illumina HiSeq 2000. From the authors' description of their analysis: Repertoire assessment relied on Simpson's diversity index, CDR3 size and DJ length profiles, and TRBV/TRBJ rearrangement plots. The most abundant DNA sequence in the deep sequencing data was defined as the immunodominant clone. CDR3 amino acid sequences were checked for sharing across subjects and were also compared against the VDJdb database and published repertoires. TCRdb reprocessing: public reads trimmed at Q25 with fastp, clones called with MiXCR, in-frame beta chains kept. Identical CDR3 proteins give one entry, which carries the most common genes and DNA. For this entry, the V and J calls and clone size follow TCRdb and not the study's own pipeline. The table for this sample lists 150,000 or so distinct CDR3 sequences; about 54% of them were counted only once. The biggest ten clones account for about 12% of the sample.

Sequencing input: sorted CD4+, CD8+, or CD8+CD57+ T cells (not recorded which) from PBMCs. This sequence was found in a human donor with aplastic anemia. Recombination linked TRBV7-6 to TRBJ1-2; there is no confident call for the D gene. The CDR3 reads CASSRTLTEGYTF. DNA sequence: TGTGCCAGCAGCCGCACCCTTACTGAGGGCTACACCTTC. The variable domain in full, with residues beyond the CDR3 obtained from the reference TRBV7-6 and TRBJ1-2 genes, is GAGVSQSPRYKVTKRGQDVALRCDPISGHVSLYWYRQALGQGPEFLTYFNYEAQQDKSGLPNDRFSAERPEGSISTLTIQRTEQRDSAMYRCASSRTLTEGYTFGSGTRLTVV.